This T cell receptor (beta chain) was sequenced during a study of spatial heterogeneity in lung cancer. TCRdb ran MiXCR on the 5' RACE reads and lists one entry per CDR3 protein. This sample has several thousand distinct CDR3 sequences; roughly 12% occur once, and the top ten carry approximately 11%. Time point given: sample taken at primary tumor resection. The donors, 72 patients with untreated early-stage non-small cell lung cancer, provided the samples. This clonotype showed up many times. The antigen is undetermined. General study results and limits: Mutation counts in tumors were tracked by counts of expanded intratumoral alpha and beta TCRs.

This CDR3 spans 14 amino acids. Per germline, CDR1 MGHRA and CDR2 YSYEKL. The V end lost 3 bases, the J end lost 1 base, and 9 bases lay between the germline ends. The sequencing used lung tumor tissue, collected at surgery. This receptor was taken from a male donor with early-stage non-small cell lung cancer. The genes are TRBV4-1 and TRBJ1-1, with D uncertain. CDR3 coding DNA: TGCGCCAGCAGCCAGGCGGACGGGAACACTGAAGCTTTCTTT. Its translation: CASSQADGNTEAFF.